A selection of T cell receptor beta chains follows, all from one sample in a study of T cells in localized non-small cell lung cancer. TCRdb's copy holds only in-frame clones and misses some; the assay was immunoSEQ multiplex PCR. Among 20,000 to 25,000 clones, 87% were seen once, and the ten largest hold 12%. This specimen was PBMCs, taken before any cancer treatment. These receptors were collected from a man aged 40 to 75 with stage II squamous cell lung carcinoma. The CDR3 runs from the conserved cysteine through the conserved F or W. The D gene is left open where the match is weak. Clone size appears in some rows only: once, few, many, or a class for an expanded clone.

clone_size d_call j_call v_call cdr3_nt cdr3_aa
few TRBD1 TRBJ1-1 TRBV9 TGTGCCAGCAGCGCACGGGACAGCACTGAAGCTTTCTTT CASSARDSTEAFF
NA NA TRBJ2-1 TRBV7-3 TGTGCCAGCAGCTTAGGCAGAAACAATGAGCAGTTCTTC CASSLGRNNEQFF
NA TRBD1 TRBJ2-7 TRBV5-1 TGCGCCAGCAGCTTACAGCAGGGGGCGTACGAGCAGTACTTC CASSLQQGAYEQYF
NA NA TRBJ2-2 TRBV18 TGTGCCAGCTCAACGGGACTGCTCCCCGGGGAGCTGTTTTTT CASSTGLLPGELFF
NA NA TRBJ1-1 TRBV11-3 TGTGCCAGCAGCTGGCAGGGAGAGAACACTGAAGCTTTCTTT CASSWQGENTEAFF
NA TRBD2 TRBJ2-2 TRBV5-4 TGTGCCAGCAGCTTTAGCGGGGCGGTCACCGGGGAGCTGTTTTTT CASSFSGAVTGELFF
NA NA TRBJ1-2 TRBV6-5 TGTGCCAGCAGCCCCGGGGCGGGGGGAACCTATGGCTACACCTTC CASSPGAGGTYGYTF
NA NA TRBJ1-3 TRBV9 TGTGCCAGCAGCGTAAGGGCAGACAACACCATATATTTT CASSVRADNTIYF
once NA TRBJ1-2 TRBV5-5 TGTGCCAGCAGCTTGGTATCAGAAACCTATGGCTACACCTTC CASSLVSETYGYTF
NA NA TRBJ2-3 TRBV5-1 TGCGCCAGCAGCCCACCCGGGAACGCAGGTGTTAGGGATACGCAGTATTTT CASSPPGNAGVRDTQYF
NA NA TRBJ1-1 TRBV10-3 TGTGCCATCAGTGAGTCGGAGATGACAGTAAACACTGAAGCTTTCTTT CAISESEMTVNTEAFF
NA NA TRBJ1-3 TRBV11-3 TGTGCCAGCAGCTTACCCGACGGGACTTCTGGAAACACCATATATTTT CASSLPDGTSGNTIYF
NA NA TRBJ1-1 TRBV9 TGTGCCAGCAGCGTAGCTCTGAACACTGAAGCTTTCTTT CASSVALNTEAFF
NA NA TRBJ2-7 TRBV9 TGTGCCAGCAGCGTAGGTGTGGATCCCTACGAGCAGTACTTC CASSVGVDPYEQYF
NA TRBD2 TRBJ2-1 TRBV5-4 TGTGCCAGCAGCTGGGGCCGGGGGCATACTAGCGGGAGGAGGAACAATGAGCAGTTCTTC CASSWGRGHTSGRRNNEQFF
medium-sized TRBD1 TRBJ1-5 TRBV16 TGTGCCAGCAGCCAGGGACAGCATAGCAATCAGCCCCAGCATTTT CASSQGQHSNQPQHF
NA NA TRBJ2-5 TRBV29-1 TGCAGCACCTACAAGGGGCAGTTACAAGAGACCCAGTACTTC CSTYKGQLQETQYF
NA NA TRBJ1-4 TRBV28 TGTGCCAGCAGCCCCGGTGAGCACGGTGGTGAAAAACTGTTTTTT CASSPGEHGGEKLFF
NA NA TRBJ2-5 TRBV11-2 TGTGCCAGCAGCTTAGATAACGGTCCGGTGGAGACCCAGTACTTC CASSLDNGPVETQYF
NA NA TRBJ2-3 TRBV5-4 TGTGCCAGCAGGGGCGACCCCGTTAGCACAGATACGCAGTATTTT CASRGDPVSTDTQYF
NA NA TRBJ2-2 TRBV18 TGTGCCAGCTCACCAAGCCGGGAGAACACCGGGGAGCTGTTTTTT CASSPSRENTGELFF
few TRBD1 TRBJ1-1 TRBV10-3 TGTGCCATCGGATCCGGGACAGGGGGCACTGAAGCTTTCTTT CAIGSGTGGTEAFF
once NA TRBJ2-1 TRBV2 TGTGCCAGCAGTGCTTACCAGCCCGGAGAGGAGTTCTTC CASSAYQPGEEFF
few TRBD1 TRBJ1-2 TRBV19 TGTGCCAGTAGGGACAGGGCGCGGGGCTACACCTTC CASRDRARGYTF
once NA TRBJ2-7 TRBV2 TGTGCCAGCAGTGAAACAATTGTCTCCTACGAGCAGTACTTC CASSETIVSYEQYF
NA TRBD1 TRBJ1-1 TRBV19 TGTGCCAGTAGTCGGTCCGGGACAGGGTCAAACACTGAAGCTTTCTTT CASSRSGTGSNTEAFF
NA NA TRBJ1-5 TRBV5-1 TGCGCCAGCAGCTTGGAAGGGGAACAGCCCCAGCATTTT CASSLEGEQPQHF
NA NA TRBJ2-7 TRBV29-1 TGCAGCGTCAGAGCAGGGGACGAGCAGTACTTC CSVRAGDEQYF
NA TRBD1 TRBJ1-2 TRBV6-6 TGTGCCAGCAGTTACCCGCCGGAGGGGGCGAAGGGCTACACCTTC CASSYPPEGAKGYTF
NA NA TRBJ2-2 TRBV30 TGTGCCTGGAGCCATACGAACACCGGGGAGCTGTTTTTT CAWSHTNTGELFF
once NA TRBJ2-1 TRBV7-2 TGTGCCAGCAGCTTTCAGTCCGGCGAGCAGTTCTTC CASSFQSGEQFF
once NA TRBJ2-3 TRBV20-1 TGCAGTGCTAGCGGTTTAGATACGCAGTATTTT CSASGLDTQYF
NA NA TRBJ1-4 TRBV19 TGTGCCAGTAGTATTGCACCTCATGAAAAACTGTTTTTT CASSIAPHEKLFF
NA TRBD1 TRBJ1-2 TRBV28 TGTGCCAGCAGTTTCCCAGCCAGGGGGTATGGCTACACCTTC CASSFPARGYGYTF
NA TRBD2 TRBJ2-4 TRBV5-4 TGTGCCAGCAGCCTTTCGAGAGCGGGGGCCAAAAACATTCAGTACTTC CASSLSRAGAKNIQYF
NA TRBD1 TRBJ1-1 TRBV6-1 TGTGCCAGCAGCGTAGAGGGGGCGAGAAAAGCTTTCTTT CASSVEGARKAFF
NA NA TRBJ1-2 TRBV30 TGTGCCTGGAACCCGGACATCAGGGTTGGCTACACCTTC CAWNPDIRVGYTF
NA NA TRBJ2-1 TRBV30 TGTGCCTGGAGTGTAGAGCTTGGCCACGGGCTCCTTTACAATGAGCAGTTCTTC CAWSVELGHGLLYNEQFF
NA NA TRBJ1-1 TRBV7-3 TGTGCCAGCAGCTTAACCCTGGACACTGAAGCTTTCTTT CASSLTLDTEAFF
NA TRBD1 TRBJ1-1 TRBV28 TGTGCCAGCACTGAGACAGGGTCTGACACTGAAGCTTTCTTT CASTETGSDTEAFF
NA NA TRBJ1-2 TRBV5-1 TGCGCCAGCAGCTTGATCCAGGGACGTCCCGGCTACACCTTC CASSLIQGRPGYTF
NA NA TRBJ1-5 TRBV5-1 TGCGCCAGCTCATCTTCAATTGATCAGCCCCAGCATTTT CASSSSIDQPQHF
NA TRBD2 TRBJ2-5 TRBV7-2 TGTGCCAGCAGCAGGGGGACTAGCGGGAAAGAGACCCAGTACTTC CASSRGTSGKETQYF
once NA TRBJ2-3 TRBV4-1 TGCGCCAGCAGCCGCCCCGGGTCCACTAGCACAGATACGCAGTATTTT CASSRPGSTSTDTQYF
few TRBD2 TRBJ2-3 TRBV11-2 TGTGCCAGCAGCTTAGTGCCGGGGGGACTTTCAGATACGCAGTATTTT CASSLVPGGLSDTQYF
NA TRBD2 TRBJ2-4 TRBV6-1 TGTGCCAGCAGTGAAGCGGCTAGCGGGGGGCAAAACATTCAGTACTTC CASSEAASGGQNIQYF
NA NA TRBJ2-6 TRBV5-7 TGTGCTAGCCCGACAAGTCTTGGCGTACAAAGTCGGGCCAACGTCCTGACTTTC CASPTSLGVQSRANVLTF
NA NA TRBJ1-3 TRBV29-1 TGCAGCGCCGGAGCTGGAAACACCATATATTTT CSAGAGNTIYF
NA TRBD1 TRBJ1-1 TRBV28 TGTGCCAGCAGTTCCCCCCGGACAGGGGCAGAAGCTTTCTTT CASSSPRTGAEAFF
NA NA TRBJ2-3 TRBV19 TGTGCCAGTAGTCCACCCGGTCCGGGAGCCACAGATACGCAGTATTTT CASSPPGPGATDTQYF
NA TRBD2 TRBJ2-2 TRBV5-4 TGTGCCAGCAGCTTGATCGCTAGCGGGAGGGCCACCGGGGAGCTGTTTTTT CASSLIASGRATGELFF
NA TRBD2 TRBJ2-3 TRBV2 TGTGCCAGCGGAGCAGCGGGGGAGATCACAGATACGCAGTATTTT CASGAAGEITDTQYF
NA NA TRBJ1-4 TRBV30 TGTGCCTGGAGTGCCTTCCTTGATGAAAAACTGTTTTTT CAWSAFLDEKLFF
NA NA TRBJ1-5 TRBV4-2 TGTGCCAGCAGCCAAGAGGACACCTACAATCAGCCCCAGCATTTT CASSQEDTYNQPQHF
NA NA TRBJ1-2 TRBV5-6 TGTGCCAGCAGCTTGGATCCCTATGGCTACACCTTC CASSLDPYGYTF
NA TRBD1 TRBJ1-2 TRBV28 TGTGCCAGCAGTCCCCCTGACAGGGCGGGCTATGGCTACACCTTC CASSPPDRAGYGYTF